This TCR beta chain was documented in a study of T-cell reconstitution after alpha-beta-depleted transplantation in children. Study results and limitations: In some patients, recipient T cells and intrathymic progenitors surviving conditioning explained high day-60 diversity.

Of note for this clonotype: No antigen is known for it.

TCRbeta library preparation incorporated unique molecular identifiers. TCRdb analysed the PCR reads with MiXCR anew, one entry per CDR3 protein. The sample has approximately 650,000 distinct CDR3 sequences; about an eighth are singletons. The germline gives CDR1 MDHEN, CDR2 SYDVKM. There are 16 residues in the CDR3. V lost 4 bases and J lost 3; bases outside the gene matches: 7. This receptor was obtained from a girl between 2 and 10 years old with congenital amegakaryocytic thrombocytopenia, due to receive a stem cell transplant. The chain couples TRBV28 to TRBJ2-3; 10 nucleotides match TRBD2. The sample here was PBMCs, taken before TCRalphabeta/CD19-depleted stem cell transplant. The CDR3 here is CASSSSIAGGTDTQYF. The DNA of the CDR3 is TGTGCCAGCAGTTCATCCATAGCGGGAGGTACAGATACGCAGTATTTT.